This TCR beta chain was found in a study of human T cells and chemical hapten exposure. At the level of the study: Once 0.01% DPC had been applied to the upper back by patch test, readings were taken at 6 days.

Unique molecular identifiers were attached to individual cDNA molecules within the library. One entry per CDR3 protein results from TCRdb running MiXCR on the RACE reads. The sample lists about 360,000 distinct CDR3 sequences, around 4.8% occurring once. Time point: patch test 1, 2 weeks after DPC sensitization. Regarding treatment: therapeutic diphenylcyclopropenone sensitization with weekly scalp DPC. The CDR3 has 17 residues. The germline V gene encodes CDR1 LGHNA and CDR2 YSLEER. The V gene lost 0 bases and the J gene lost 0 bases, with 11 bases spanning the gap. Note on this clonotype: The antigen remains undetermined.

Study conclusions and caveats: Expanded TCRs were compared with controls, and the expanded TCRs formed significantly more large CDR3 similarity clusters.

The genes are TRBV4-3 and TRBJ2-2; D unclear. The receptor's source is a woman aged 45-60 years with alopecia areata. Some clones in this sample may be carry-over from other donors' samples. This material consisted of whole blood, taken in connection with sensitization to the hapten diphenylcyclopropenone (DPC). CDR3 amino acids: CASSQDGNWANTGELFF. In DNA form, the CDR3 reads TGCGCCAGCAGCCAAGATGGGAACTGGGCGAACACCGGGGAGCTGTTTTTT.